Listed below are T cell receptor beta chains from one sample, sequenced in a study of PD-L1 blockade in urothelial cancer. TCRdb's table, derived via immunoSEQ multiplex PCR, lists solely in-frame clones and lacks some. The profile shows roughly 40,000 clones, around nine tenths of them singletons. The input for sequencing was PBMCs, taken around atezolizumab (anti-PD-L1) treatment. The origin of the receptors is a donor aged 40 or over with urothelial cancer. CDR3s include the opening cysteine and the closing phenylalanine or tryptophan. Fields, in order: D gene, clone size, J gene, V gene, CDR3 DNA, CDR3 protein. D genes are given only for firm matches. Rows give clone size only sometimes, using once, few, many, or a class for an expanded clone.

>TRBD2|.|TRBJ2-1|TRBV19
TGTGCCAGTAGTATACAAAGCCCCCCGACTAGCGGCTACAATGAGCAGTTCTTC
CASSIQSPPTSGYNEQFF
>TRBD1|.|TRBJ2-7|TRBV7-2
TGTGCCAGCAGCCGCCCCGGGACAGGGAGTTCCCTAAGCTCCTACGAGCAGTACTTC
CASSRPGTGSSLSSYEQYF
>TRBD1|.|TRBJ1-5|TRBV28
TGTGCCAGCTGGGACAGGGTGCAGCCCCAGCATTTT
CASWDRVQPQHF
>TRBD2|few|TRBJ2-5|TRBV27
TGTGCCAGCAGTTTAGGTAGCGGGAACCAAGAGACCCAGTACTTC
CASSLGSGNQETQYF
>.|.|TRBJ2-3|TRBV28
TGTGCCAGCAGTTTGAGTGAGGGAGGAAGCACAGATACGCAGTATTTT
CASSLSEGGSTDTQYF
>TRBD1|.|TRBJ1-1|TRBV7-9
TGTGCCAGCAGCCCCGGACAGGGGTGGTACACTGAAGCTTTCTTT
CASSPGQGWYTEAFF
>.|.|TRBJ2-1|TRBV18
TGTGCCAGCTCACCCCCGCCGGGGAACAATGAGCAGTTCTTC
CASSPPPGNNEQFF
>.|.|TRBJ1-2|TRBV10-3
TGTGCCATCAGTGATTGGGCGCAATATGGCTACACCTTC
CAISDWAQYGYTF
>TRBD2|.|TRBJ2-7|TRBV5-1
TGCGCCAGCAGCTTAGGTAGCGGGAGTACCTACGAGCAGTACTTC
CASSLGSGSTYEQYF
>TRBD1|.|TRBJ2-7|TRBV6-6
TGTGCCAGCATCTACGACAGGGGGCGCCACGAGCAGTACTTC
CASIYDRGRHEQYF
>.|.|TRBJ2-2|TRBV11-2
TGTGCCAGCAGCTTCAGGACACTCAACACCGGGGAGCTGTTTTTT
CASSFRTLNTGELFF
>TRBD2|.|TRBJ2-1|TRBV18
TGTGCCAGCTCACCAGGGAGGGCCTCTTACAATGAGCAGTTCTTC
CASSPGRASYNEQFF
>TRBD2|.|TRBJ2-1|TRBV7-3
TGTGCCAGCAGCCTACAGGGACTAGGGCCCTACAATGAGCAGTTCTTC
CASSLQGLGPYNEQFF
>.|.|TRBJ2-3|TRBV5-6
TGTGCCAGCAGCTTGGGAGGACTAACCACAGATACGCAGTATTTT
CASSLGGLTTDTQYF
>.|.|TRBJ1-3|TRBV7-2
TGTGCCAGCAGCCCCATGGGAGGGCTTGGGAACACCATATATTTT
CASSPMGGLGNTIYF
>TRBD2|.|TRBJ2-1|TRBV25-1
TGTGCCAGCAGTGAAAGTGGACTAGCGGGAGACAATGAGCAGTTCTTC
CASSESGLAGDNEQFF
>.|.|TRBJ1-5|TRBV6-1
TGTGCCAGCAGTGAGCAGGAACGTCAGCCCCAGCATTTT
CASSEQERQPQHF
>TRBD2|.|TRBJ2-7|TRBV27
TGTGCCAGCAGTTCACCGGGACTAGCCACCTACGAGCAGTACTTC
CASSSPGLATYEQYF
>.|.|TRBJ2-5|TRBV5-4
TGTGCCAGCAGCCCAACAGGGACCCAAGAGACCCAGTACTTC
CASSPTGTQETQYF
>.|.|TRBJ2-3|TRBV30
TGTGCCTCTAACCTGGGCGGCACAGATACGCAGTATTTT
CASNLGGTDTQYF
>TRBD1|few|TRBJ2-7|TRBV9
TGTGCCAGCAGCGTAGGGTCTGGACAGGGCCACGAGCAGTACTTC
CASSVGSGQGHEQYF
>.|.|TRBJ1-3|TRBV11-2
TGTGCCAGCAGCCCCCCCGGAGGGTCGGGAAACACCATATATTTT
CASSPPGGSGNTIYF
>.|.|TRBJ1-5|TRBV7-2
TGTGCCAGCAGCTTAGTGGGGGGGCAGCCCCAGCATTTT
CASSLVGGQPQHF
>.|once|TRBJ2-7|TRBV2
TGTGCCAGCAGTGAGAACAGCGGGCCTTGGGACGAGCAGTACTTC
CASSENSGPWDEQYF
>TRBD2|.|TRBJ2-1|TRBV6-6
TGTGCCAGCAGTTATTGGCGGGAGCGCAATGAGCAGTTCTTC
CASSYWRERNEQFF
>.|.|TRBJ2-1|TRBV11-3
TGTGCCAGCAGCCGGACTGCGGGAAATGAGCAGTTCTTC
CASSRTAGNEQFF
>TRBD1|.|TRBJ1-1|TRBV19
TGTGCCAGTAGTCCCCGACAGGGTCACACTGAAGCTTTCTTT
CASSPRQGHTEAFF
>TRBD2|.|TRBJ2-7|TRBV7-2
TGTGCCAGCAGCTTAATTAGCGGGGAGGCCCCCTCCTACGAGCAGTACTTC
CASSLISGEAPSYEQYF
>TRBD1|.|TRBJ2-7|TRBV19
TGTGCCAGTAGTACTGGGACAGCCGGAACCTACGAGCAGTACTTC
CASSTGTAGTYEQYF
>.|.|TRBJ2-5|TRBV5-1
TGCGCCAGCAGCTTCCCCGGGAGTGAGGAGACCCAGTACTTC
CASSFPGSEETQYF
>.|.|TRBJ2-5|TRBV9
TGTGCCAGCAGCGTCAGCGTTGGGGAGACCCAGTACTTC
CASSVSVGETQYF
>.|.|TRBJ2-7|TRBV25-1
TGTGCCAGCACTCCGGACAGTCCCTACGAGCAGTACTTC
CASTPDSPYEQYF
>TRBD1|.|TRBJ1-2|TRBV30
TGTGCCTGGAACCAGGGGGCGAACTATGGCTACACCTTC
CAWNQGANYGYTF
>.|.|TRBJ2-1|TRBV5-6
TGTGCCAGCAGCTTGGATCTGGCGGGAAGATACAATGAGCAGTTCTTC
CASSLDLAGRYNEQFF
>TRBD1|once|TRBJ1-1|TRBV9
TGTGCCAGCAGCCCACAGCAGGGGGCGAACACTGAAGCTTTCTTT
CASSPQQGANTEAFF
>.|.|TRBJ1-1|TRBV7-9
TGTGCCAGCAGCTGGGGGGAAGGCGGTGAAGCTTTCTTT
CASSWGEGGEAFF
>.|.|TRBJ2-1|TRBV7-2
TGTGCCAGCAGCCGTGGGGGGAATGAGCAGTTCTTC
CASSRGGNEQFF
>.|.|TRBJ1-5|TRBV28
TGTGCCAGCAACCCAGGGTCGTATCAGCCCCAGCATTTT
CASNPGSYQPQHF
>TRBD1|few|TRBJ2-3|TRBV4-2
TGTGCCAGCAGCCAGGAGGGACAGGGAAGCACAGATACGCAGTATTTT
CASSQEGQGSTDTQYF
>TRBD1|few|TRBJ1-2|TRBV6-5
TGTGCCAGCACCCCCTGGGACAGGGTGGGAGGCTACACCTTC
CASTPWDRVGGYTF
>.|.|TRBJ1-1|TRBV11-3
TGTGCCAGCAGCTTAGCCCCGGGACATCAACCCGTTGAAGCTTTCTTT
CASSLAPGHQPVEAFF
>TRBD2|.|TRBJ2-7|TRBV15
TGTGCCACCAGCAGAGGACTAGCGGGAAGAGGCGGCGAGCAGTACTTC
CATSRGLAGRGGEQYF